One and the same sample provided the 8 T cell receptor beta chains below, sequenced in a study of human T cells and chemical hapten exposure. TCRdb ran MiXCR on the RACE reads and lists one entry per CDR3 protein. The sample holds tens of thousands of distinct CDR3 sequences, about 9.1% seen once. Time point denoted: patch test 1, 2 weeks after DPC sensitization. Treatment described: therapeutic diphenylcyclopropenone sensitization with weekly scalp DPC. This specimen was whole blood, taken in connection with sensitization to the hapten diphenylcyclopropenone (DPC). The receptors shown here come from a woman in her thirties or forties with alopecia areata. Some clones in this sample may be carry-over from other donors' samples.

Ten or more counts support this clonotype. The chain uses TRBV2 and TRBJ2-2; a possible D gene is TRBD1 (6 bases). The V end was cut by 6 bases, the J end by 4 bases, with 9 bases between. CDR1 and CDR2 (germline): SNHLY, FYNNEI. The CDR3 loop spans 13 amino acids. In nucleotides, the CDR3 is TGTGCCAGCAGGCGAGGGGGCACCGGGGAGCTGTTTTTT. It is translated as CASRRGGTGELFF.

A note on this clonotype: A much larger clone is a single base away; this may be a read error. CDR3 loop: CASSYSSLSYVQYF. The CDR3 DNA reads TGTGCCAGCAGTTACTCGAGTCTTTCCTACGTGCAGTACTTC. This chain uses TRBV6-2 or TRBV6-3 with TRBJ2-7, with D hard to call. CDR1 MNHEY and CDR2 SVGEGT come from the germline V gene. CDR3 length: 14 amino acids.

With regard to this clonotype: A much larger clonotype is one base distant, so this may be a read error. The genes are TRBV6-6 and TRBJ2-7, with D unresolved. CDR3 length: 17 residues. Trimming shortened V by 4 bases and J by 2 bases, and 21 bases separated the two germline ends. Germline V lookup: CDR1 MNHNY, CDR2 SVGAGI (reference sequence). Here the CDR3 reads CASSSLRDRARPYEQYF. The CDR3, as DNA: TGTGCCAGCAGTTCCCTCCGAGACCGTGCTCGGCCCTACGAGCAGTACTTC.

This clonotype was counted many times. The rearrangement uses TRBV14 and TRBJ1-2; D might be TRBD1 (6 bases). This CDR3 has 12 amino acids. Trimming left V 5 bases short and J 6 bases short, with 10 bases between. Germline V gene data show CDR1 as SGHDN and CDR2 as FVKESK. The CDR3 sequence is CASSSTGNGYTF. DNA of the CDR3: TGTGCCAGCAGCTCGACAGGCAATGGCTACACCTTC.

This clonotype was counted many times. The CDR3: CSVVQGTGELFF. As DNA, the CDR3 is TGCAGCGTTGTTCAGGGGACCGGGGAGCTGTTTTTT. The chain carries TRBV29-1 and TRBJ2-2; possibly TRBD1 for D (6 bases). Trimming left V 4 bases short and J 5 bases short, with 8 bases between. Germline loops: CDR1 SQVTM, CDR2 ANQGSEA. The CDR3 spans 12 residues.

This clonotype was counted ten times or more. This rearrangement joins TRBV10-3 to TRBJ1-3; no reliable D call. The CDR3 runs to 13 residues. Deletions cut 11 bases from V and 0 bases from J, with 11 bases between. Germline CDR1 is ENHRY and CDR2 is SYGVKD. The CDR3 sequence is CALMTNSGNTIYF. CDR3 bases: TGTGCCCTGATGACGAACTCTGGAAACACCATATATTTT.

Comments on this clonotype: A much bigger clone sits one base away, suggesting this may be a read error. The chain employs TRBV6-2 or TRBV6-3 and TRBJ2-4; perhaps TRBD2 as D (5 bases). The germline V gene encodes CDR1 MNHEY and CDR2 SVGEGT. The germline V and J ends were trimmed by 4 bases and 7 bases, with 14 bases remaining between them. CDR3 length: 14 residues. The CDR3 is CASSSGPSRNIQYF. For the CDR3, the DNA is TGTGCCAGCAGTTCCGGGCCTAGCAGGAACATTCAGTACTTC.

J is TRBJ2-3 and V is TRBV20-1; 9 bases map to TRBD2. The V segment lost 4 bases and the J segment 7 bases; nucleotides outside the gene matches: 9. The CDR3 is 14 amino acids. CDR1 and CDR2 (germline): DFQATT, SNEGSKA (reference sequence). The CDR3 sequence is CSANSGGPVHTQYF. The CDR3 coding sequence is TGCAGTGCTAATAGCGGGGGCCCGGTACATACGCAGTATTTT.